The source of this T cell receptor beta chain is a study of cytomegalovirus exposure and HLA in healthy donors. CDR1 and CDR2 from the germline V gene are MNHNS and SASEGT. The trim removed 5 bases at V and 6 bases at J, leaving 4 bases unmatched. The CDR3 length is 16 residues. The PCR had 60 Vbeta and 13 Jbeta primers. Generated by immunoSEQ multiplex PCR, the TCRdb table keeps only in-frame clones and is missing some. This sample has hundreds of thousands of clones, with over 75% found just once. The specimen sequenced was PBMCs. This chain links TRBV6-1 with TRBJ2-1; 16 nucleotides align to TRBD2. The receptor was isolated from a man aged 18 to 35 in good health and CMV-seronegative. The DNA of the CDR3 is TGTGCCAGCAGTAAAGGGACTAGCGGGAGGGGCAATGAGCAGTTCTTC. It specifies CASSKGTSGRGNEQFF.